These 2 T cell receptor beta chains were sequenced from one sample in a study of human T cells and chemical hapten exposure. Time point here: patch test 2, 6 weeks after DPC sensitization. Specified treatment: therapeutic diphenylcyclopropenone sensitization with weekly scalp DPC. One entry per CDR3 protein, called by TCRdb with MiXCR from the RACE reads. Of around 67,000 distinct CDR3 sequences in the sample, over 6.5% are singletons; the top ten hold about 3%. The sequencing here drew on whole blood, taken in connection with sensitization to the hapten diphenylcyclopropenone (DPC). Receptors were obtained from a woman between 50 and 59 years old with alopecia areata. Some clones in this sample may be carry-over from other donors' samples.

In its sample, this clonotype was seen a few times. V gene TRBV10-3 combines with J gene TRBJ1-5, with D tentatively TRBD1 (6 bases). This CDR3 spans 14 amino acids. Germline V gene lookup returns CDR1 ENHRY and CDR2 SYGVKD. V lost 10 bases and J lost 3, with 16 bases in between. CDR3 sequence (DNA): TGTGCCAGCGCCCTGGACAGCAACAATCAGCCCCAGCATTTT. This codes for CASALDSNNQPQHF.

The rearrangement uses TRBV29-1 and TRBJ1-1; 8 bases map to TRBD1. V gave up 7 bases and J gave up 7 bases; unmatched junction bases: 8. CDR1 is SQVTM, CDR2 ANQGSEA, per germline. The CDR3 totals 12 residues. CDR3 in DNA: TGCAGCGGTGGACAGGGAAACTTTGAAGCTTTCTTT. Translated, it gives CSGGQGNFEAFF.